This T cell receptor (beta chain) emerged from a study of post-analysis software for immune sequencing data. The wider study: Disease trajectories encompassed relapsing-remitting, secondary progressive and progressive-relapsing multiple sclerosis.

For this clonotype: Its matching antigen is unknown.

Carried by the TCR beta cDNA libraries were unique molecular identifiers. The authors obtained approximately 460,000 cDNA molecules from roughly 1 to 10 million T cells. Using its own MiXCR run on the PCR reads, TCRdb lists one record per CDR3 protein. Of 700,000 to 900,000 distinct CDR3 sequences in the sample, under 60% were seen once. The V gene lost 2 bases and the J gene lost 1 base, with 12 bases spanning the gap. CDR3 length: 15 residues. Overall study findings and caveats: By F measure, samples from a shared preparation batch strongly co-clustered. People with multiple sclerosis had a significantly lower normalized Chao1 diversity than controls did. When patients were compared with controls, about 5 TRBV segments were more frequent, TRBV5-6, TRBV5-1 and TRBV20-1 among them.

This rearrangement joins TRBV12-3 or TRBV12-4 to TRBJ2-7; D remains unclear. Sequencing was carried out using blood. The clonotype originates from a girl aged 5 to 17 with multiple sclerosis. The CDR3 coding sequence is TGTGCCAGCAGTTTACACGGCCCTTCATCCTACGAGCAGTACTTC. Amino acids: CASSLHGPSSYEQYF.